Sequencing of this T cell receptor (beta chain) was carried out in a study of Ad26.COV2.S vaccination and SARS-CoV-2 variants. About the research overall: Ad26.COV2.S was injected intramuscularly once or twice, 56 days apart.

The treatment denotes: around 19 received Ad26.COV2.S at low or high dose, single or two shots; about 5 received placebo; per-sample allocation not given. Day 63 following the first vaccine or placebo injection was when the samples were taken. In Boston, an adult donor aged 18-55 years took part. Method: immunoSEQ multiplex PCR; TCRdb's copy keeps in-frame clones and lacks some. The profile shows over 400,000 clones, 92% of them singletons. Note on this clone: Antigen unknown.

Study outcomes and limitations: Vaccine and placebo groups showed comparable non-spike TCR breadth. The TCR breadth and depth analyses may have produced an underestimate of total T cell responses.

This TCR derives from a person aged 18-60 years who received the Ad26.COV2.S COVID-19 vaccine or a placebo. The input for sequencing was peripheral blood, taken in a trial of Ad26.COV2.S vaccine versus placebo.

CDR3 residues: CASSLDPRYNEKLFF. The CDR3 DNA reads TGTGCCAGCAGCTTAGATCCGAGGTATAATGAAAAACTGTTTTTT. The chain uses TRBV7-2 and TRBJ1-4; D gene ambiguous. Trimming took 1 base from V and 4 from J, leaving 10 bases between them. This CDR3 has 15 residues. In germline, CDR1 is SGHTA, CDR2 FQGNSA. The full variable domain, with the rest looked up from reference TRBV7-2 and TRBJ1-4, is GAGVSQSPSNKVTEKGKDVELRCDPISGHTALYWYRQSLGQGLEFLIYFQGNSAPDKSGLPSDRFSAERTGGSVSTLTIQRTQQEDSAVYLCASSLDPRYNEKLFFGSGTQLSVL.